Below, one T cell receptor beta chain is given with its context. This sample was included in a study of cytomegalovirus exposure and HLA in healthy donors. V was clipped by 6 bases and J by 8 bases, with 20 bases between them. This CDR3 spans 15 amino acids. In germline, CDR1 is KGHSH, CDR2 LQKENI. PCR amplification relied on 60 Vbeta primers (plus 13 Jbeta primers). The method was immunoSEQ multiplex PCR; TCRdb's version includes in-frame clones alone and lacks a portion of them. This table has about 150,000 clones, under 85% appearing once. This TCR derives from a man aged 18 to 30 in good health and CMV-seronegative. This chain connects TRBV18 to TRBJ2-4, with D possibly matching TRBD2 (5 bases). Input material: PBMCs. CDR3 DNA sequence: TGTGCCAGCTCCCGCGGGTCGGGCGATGGGGACATTCAGTACTTC. Protein product: CASSRGSGDGDIQYF.